The 18 T cell receptor beta chains reported below all come from one sample, sequenced in a study of CD8 T cells in ankylosing spondylitis. TCRdb independently ran MiXCR on the 5' RACE reads; one entry per CDR3 protein. The profile shows 200,000 to 300,000 distinct CDR3 sequences, around 7.8% of them singletons. The sequenced sample was blood, either unsorted or a sorted T cell fraction (not recorded which). Source of these receptors: a male donor with ankylosing spondylitis or in good health (not recorded which).

The chain links TRBV4-2 to TRBJ1-5, with TRBD1 identical over 7 bases. The CDR3 length is 15 residues. V dropped 4 bases and J dropped 8; count of bases not matched to a gene: 11. Per the germline V gene, CDR1 is LGHNA and CDR2 is YNFKEQ. This CDR3 reads CASSRSTGVGEPQHF. CDR3 sequence (DNA): TGTGCCAGCAGCCGATCTACAGGGGTCGGGGAGCCCCAGCATTTT.

This clonotype was seen repeatedly, ten times or more. The rearrangement joins TRBV20-1 to TRBJ2-7; no definite D call. Trimming removed 1 base at V and 2 bases at J, with 9 bases between. CDR1 and CDR2 from the germline V gene are DFQATT and SNEGSKA (reference sequence). This CDR3 is built from 13 residues. CDR3 residues: CSARAGETYEQYF. Here the CDR3 DNA reads TGCAGTGCTAGAGCTGGGGAAACCTACGAGCAGTACTTC.

This clonotype appeared many times. The chain uses TRBV20-1 and TRBJ1-2, with 11 bases lining up with TRBD1. The germline V gene encodes CDR1 DFQATT and CDR2 SNEGSKA (reference sequence). The CDR3 loop spans 15 amino acids. The V gene end was trimmed by 1 base and the J gene end by 3 bases; junction bases not matched to a gene: 4. CDR3 sequence: CSARGTGGEHYGYTF. The CDR3 DNA sequence: TGCAGTGCTAGAGGGACAGGGGGCGAACACTATGGCTACACCTTC.

This clonotype was observed many times. The chain uses TRBV20-1 and TRBJ1-1; perhaps TRBD1 as D (5 bases). Trimming took off 4 bases at V and 1 base at J, with 16 bases between the two ends. The CDR3 is 15 amino acids. Germline V gene sequence: CDR1 DFQATT, CDR2 SNEGSKA (reference sequence). In DNA form, the CDR3 reads TGCAGTGCTATAACCTCCTCTGGGGCGAACACTGAAGCTTTCTTT. Protein sequence: CSAITSSGANTEAFF.

This clonotype was counted many times. The chain uses TRBV20-1 and TRBJ2-1; TRBD2 matches 12 bases. There are 15 residues in the CDR3. The J segment lost 7 bases and the V segment lost 3 bases, leaving 7 bases of the junction unmatched. Per germline, CDR1 DFQATT and CDR2 SNEGSKA (reference sequence). The CDR3 sequence: CSASWLAGGPNEQFF. The CDR3 DNA sequence: TGCAGTGCTAGCTGGCTAGCGGGGGGGCCTAATGAGCAGTTCTTC.

This clonotype has a count of ten or more. The V and J genes are TRBV27 and TRBJ1-4; TRBD1 is a possible D gene (6 bases). Trimming removed 5 bases at V and 8 bases at J, with 18 bases between. This CDR3 comprises 15 residues. Germline-derived CDR1 and CDR2 are MNHEY and SMNVEV (reference sequence). The CDR3 loop is CASSPSLGGREKLFF. The CDR3, as DNA: TGTGCCAGCAGTCCGTCGCTAGGGGGGAGGGAAAAACTGTTTTTT.

Ten or more counts support this clonotype. The chain is built from TRBV27 and TRBJ1-2; 7 bases line up with TRBD1. The V segment lost 3 bases and the J segment 4 bases; nucleotides outside the gene matches: 5. CDR1 is MNHEY, CDR2 SMNVEV, per germline (reference sequence). There are 14 residues in the CDR3. In DNA, the CDR3 is TGTGCCAGCAGTTTCTTACAGGGGACCTATGGCTACACCTTC. Its protein product is CASSFLQGTYGYTF.

The chain employs TRBV7-2 and TRBJ2-7; D might be TRBD2 (6 bases). V was clipped by 3 bases and J by 3 bases, with 12 bases between them. CDR1 SGHTA and CDR2 FQGNSA come from the germline V gene. CDR3 length equals 14 residues. The CDR3: CASSFGAGYYEQYF. CDR3 coding DNA: TGTGCCAGCAGCTTCGGAGCGGGTTACTACGAGCAGTACTTC.

This chain joins TRBV2 and TRBJ2-7; D gene unclear. The CDR3 length is 11 residues. Trimming shortened V by 7 bases and J by 0 bases, and 4 bases separated the two germline ends. Germline CDR1 and CDR2: SNHLY and FYNNEI. CDR3 sequence reads: CASMASYEQYF. The DNA of the CDR3 is TGTGCCAGCATGGCCTCCTACGAGCAGTACTTC.

This clonotype showed up many times. The gene calls are TRBV4-3 and TRBJ2-6; D might be TRBD2 (5 bases). V shed 0 bases and J shed 1 base, with 7 bases lying between them. The CDR3 has 16 amino acids. Per germline, CDR1 LGHNA and CDR2 YSLEER. The CDR3 sequence is CASSQEVASGANVLTF. The CDR3 DNA reads TGCGCCAGCAGCCAAGAGGTAGCGTCTGGGGCCAACGTCCTGACTTTC.

The chain recombines TRBV19 with TRBJ1-1; D call uncertain. V gave up 4 bases and J gave up 5 bases, with 14 bases separating them. Germline loops: CDR1 LNHDA, CDR2 SQIVND (reference sequence). The CDR3 runs 14 residues. The CDR3 protein is CASSTHKGGTEAFF. For the CDR3, the DNA is TGTGCCAGTAGTACCCACAAGGGTGGGACTGAAGCTTTCTTT. Full variable domain (outside the CDR3, taken from reference TRBV19 and TRBJ1-1): DGGITQSPKYLFRKEGQNVTLSCEQNLNHDAMYWYRQDPGQGLRLIYYSQIVNDFQKGDIAEGYSVSREKKESFPLTVTSAQKNPTAFYLCASSTHKGGTEAFFGQGTRLTVV.

This clonotype has at least ten counts. The chain employs TRBV11-2 and TRBJ1-2; tentative D call: TRBD1 (6 bases). This CDR3 comprises 14 residues. V dropped 0 bases and J dropped 4 bases, with 9 bases sitting between them. The germline CDR1 and CDR2 sequences are SGHAT and FQNNGV. CDR3 sequence (DNA): TGTGCCAGCAGCTTAGAAGGGGGGTCCTATGGCTACACCTTC. Translating gives CASSLEGGSYGYTF.

V and J are TRBV29-1 and TRBJ2-1; the match to TRBD2 covers 9 bases. Losses at the gene ends were 7 bases for V and 4 bases for J; bases not matched to a gene: 11. Germline V gives CDR1 SQVTM, CDR2 ANQGSEA. The CDR3 spans 15 residues. The CDR3 spells CSAEGGAGGYNEQFF. Here the CDR3 DNA reads TGCAGCGCTGAGGGGGGCGCGGGGGGGTACAATGAGCAGTTCTTC.

This clonotype was seen many times. The chain uses TRBV29-1 and TRBJ2-6, with D perhaps given as TRBD1 or TRBD2 (5 bases each). CDR1 and CDR2 from the germline V gene are SQVTM and ANQGSEA. The ends were cut back, 4 bases at V and 0 bases at J, with 10 bases in the middle. The CDR3 extends over 15 amino acids. CDR3 bases: TGCAGCGTTGGGGACGGCGGCTCTGGGGCCAACGTCCTGACTTTC. Translation gives CSVGDGGSGANVLTF. Full variable domain (remainder filled in from reference TRBV29-1 and TRBJ2-6): SAVISQKPSRDICQRGTSLTIQCQVDSQVTMMFWYRQQPGQSLTLIATANQGSEATYESGFVIDKFPISRPNLTFSTLTVSNMSPEDSSIYLCSVGDGGSGANVLTFGAGSRLTVL.

The rearrangement uses TRBV10-3 and TRBJ2-2, with TRBD2 as a possible D gene (7 bases). This CDR3 comprises 16 residues. Germline lookup yields CDR1 ENHRY and CDR2 SYGVKD. V was cut by 6 bases and J by 1 base, with 15 bases left in between. The CDR3 bases are TGTGCCATCAGCCCCCGGGGGGCCCTGAACACCGGGGAGCTGTTTTTT. Its translation is CAISPRGALNTGELFF.

This clonotype was seen at least ten times. Written as DNA, the CDR3 is TGTGCCAGCAGCCCGGGACTCATGAACACCGGGGAGCTGTTTTTT. This translates into CASSPGLMNTGELFF. The chain is built from TRBV7-2 and TRBJ2-2; D is possibly TRBD2 (6 bases). Looked up from germline, CDR1 is SGHTA and CDR2 is FQGNSA. The V end was cut by 5 bases, the J end by 1 base, with 11 bases between. The CDR3 spans 15 residues.

In its sample, this clonotype was seen many times. The CDR3 coding sequence is TGTGCCTGGAAGGTGCTGGGTGTCTCCTACAATGAGCAGTTCTTC. Translation: CAWKVLGVSYNEQFF. The chain joins TRBV30 to TRBJ2-1; D gene ambiguous. V was pared by 4 bases and J by 0 bases, with 13 bases between. Germline V gene lookup returns CDR1 GTSNPN and CDR2 SVGIG (reference sequence). The CDR3 runs to 15 residues.

This clonotype was counted ten times or more. The chain links TRBV6-2 or TRBV6-3 to TRBJ2-6; D is unclear. The ends were cut back, 8 bases at V and 0 bases at J, with 5 bases in the middle. The V gene's germline CDR1 is MNHEY and CDR2 SVGEGT. This CDR3 comprises 13 residues. The CDR3 nucleotides are TGTGCCAGCTGGTTCTCTGGGGCCAACGTCCTGACTTTC. Its protein product is CASWFSGANVLTF.